This record covers a single T cell receptor beta chain. Using immunoSEQ multiplex PCR, the repertoire was profiled, and TCRdb retains in-frame clones only, with some absent. The sample lists around 83,000 clones, about 85% occurring once. The CDR3 is 16 residues long. Trimming took 7 bases from V and 2 from J, leaving 20 bases between them. Germline V gene data show CDR1 as SNHLY and CDR2 as FYNNEI. The record originates from a study of blood T cell repertoires in COVID-19. Study details: From the United States, Italy and Spain came samples of acute and convalescent COVID-19. From T cells, B-cell-depleted T cells, or PBMCs came the material, which was cDNA or gDNA.

The origin of this receptor is a woman between 70 and 85 years old with acute or convalescent COVID-19. Input material: peripheral blood. The chain couples TRBV2 to TRBJ1-1; a possible D gene is TRBD1 (5 bases). CDR3 nucleotide sequence: TGTGCCAGCACGACGGGGGTTTCCCTGAAAAACACTGAAGCTTTCTTT. Its translation is CASTTGVSLKNTEAFF.